The source of this T cell receptor beta chain is a study of metastatic and nonmetastatic thyroid tumors. TCRdb re-called clones via MiXCR from the PCR reads. The sample carries 3,500 to 5,000 clones, 35% to 45% recorded once. The germline V gene has CDR1 SGHRS and CDR2 YFSETQ. This CDR3 has 15 amino acids. Trimming took 5 bases from V and 2 from J, leaving 16 bases between them. There were no patients who had received any treatment before thyroid surgery. The TCR originated in a female donor with papillary thyroid cancer or a benign thyroid nodule (not recorded which). Some clones in this sample may be carry-over from other donors' samples. This chain connects TRBV5-1 to TRBJ1-1; no clear D. Sequenced sample: tumor tissue. The CDR3 DNA sequence: TGCGCCAGCAGTTCCCTGAGGAGAGAAAACACTGAAGCTTTCTTT. Translating it yields CASSSLRRENTEAFF.